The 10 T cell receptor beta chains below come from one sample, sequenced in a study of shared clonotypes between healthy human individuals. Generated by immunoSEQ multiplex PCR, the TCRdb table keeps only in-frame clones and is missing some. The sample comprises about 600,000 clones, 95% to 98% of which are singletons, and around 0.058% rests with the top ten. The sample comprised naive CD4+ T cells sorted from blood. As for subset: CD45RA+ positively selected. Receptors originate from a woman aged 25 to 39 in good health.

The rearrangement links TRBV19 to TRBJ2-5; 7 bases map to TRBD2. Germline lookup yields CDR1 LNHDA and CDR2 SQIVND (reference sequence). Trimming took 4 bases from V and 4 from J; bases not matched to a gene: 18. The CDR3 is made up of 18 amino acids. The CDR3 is CASSTVLLAEPRGETQYF. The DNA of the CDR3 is TGTGCCAGTAGTACCGTTCTTCTAGCGGAACCCCGAGGAGAGACCCAGTACTTC.

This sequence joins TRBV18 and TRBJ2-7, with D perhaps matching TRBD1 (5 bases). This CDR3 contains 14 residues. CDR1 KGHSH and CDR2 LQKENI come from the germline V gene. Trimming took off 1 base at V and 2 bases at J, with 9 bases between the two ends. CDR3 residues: CASSPRQGTYEQYF. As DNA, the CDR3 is TGTGCCAGCTCACCACGTCAGGGTACCTACGAGCAGTACTTC.

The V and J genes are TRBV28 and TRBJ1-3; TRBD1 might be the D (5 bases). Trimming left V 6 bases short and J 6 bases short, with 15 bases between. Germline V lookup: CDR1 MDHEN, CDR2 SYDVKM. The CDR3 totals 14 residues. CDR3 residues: CASSPLRGANTIYF. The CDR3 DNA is TGTGCCAGCAGCCCATTGCGGGGCGCAAACACCATATATTTT.

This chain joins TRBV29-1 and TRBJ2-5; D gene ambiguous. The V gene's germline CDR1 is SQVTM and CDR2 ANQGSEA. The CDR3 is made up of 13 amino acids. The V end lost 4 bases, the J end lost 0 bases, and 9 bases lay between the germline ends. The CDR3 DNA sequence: TGCAGCGTTGGGCGTACGTACCAAGAGACCCAGTACTTC. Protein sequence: CSVGRTYQETQYF.

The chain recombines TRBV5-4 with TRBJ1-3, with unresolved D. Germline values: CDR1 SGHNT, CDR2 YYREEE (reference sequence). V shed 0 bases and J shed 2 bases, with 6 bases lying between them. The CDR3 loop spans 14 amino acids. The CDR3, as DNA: TGTGCCAGCAGCTTGGGGATAACTGGAAACACCATATATTTT. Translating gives CASSLGITGNTIYF.

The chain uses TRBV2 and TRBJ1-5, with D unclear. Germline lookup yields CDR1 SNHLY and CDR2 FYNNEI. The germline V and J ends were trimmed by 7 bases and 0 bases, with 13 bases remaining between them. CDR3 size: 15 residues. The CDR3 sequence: CASKVGSNSNQPQHF. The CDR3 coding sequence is TGTGCCAGCAAGGTCGGCAGCAATAGCAATCAGCCCCAGCATTTT.

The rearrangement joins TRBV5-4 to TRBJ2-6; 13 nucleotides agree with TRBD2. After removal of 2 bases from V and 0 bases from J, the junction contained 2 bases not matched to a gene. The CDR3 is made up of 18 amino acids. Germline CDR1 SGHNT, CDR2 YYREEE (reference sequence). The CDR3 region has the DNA TGTGCCAGCAGCTTAGGACTAGCGGGAGCCTCTGGGGCCAACGTCCTGACTTTC. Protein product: CASSLGLAGASGANVLTF.

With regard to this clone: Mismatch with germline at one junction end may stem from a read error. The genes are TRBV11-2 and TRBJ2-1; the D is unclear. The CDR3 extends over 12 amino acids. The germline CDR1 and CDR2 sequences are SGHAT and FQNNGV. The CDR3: CASSLDSREQFF. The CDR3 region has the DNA TGTGCCAGCAGTTTAGATAGTCGTGAGCAGTTCTTC.

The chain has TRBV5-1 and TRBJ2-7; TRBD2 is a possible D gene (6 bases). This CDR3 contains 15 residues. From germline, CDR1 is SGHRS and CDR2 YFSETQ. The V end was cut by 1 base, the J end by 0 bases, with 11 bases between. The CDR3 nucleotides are TGCGCCAGCAGCTTGCCAGGGAGGAGCTCCTACGAGCAGTACTTC. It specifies CASSLPGRSSYEQYF. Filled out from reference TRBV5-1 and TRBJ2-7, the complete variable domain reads KAGVTQTPRYLIKTRGQQVTLSCSPISGHRSVSWYQQTPGQGLQFLFEYFSETQRNKGNFPGRFSGRQFSNSRSEMNVSTLELGDSALYLCASSLPGRSSYEQYFGPGTRLTVT.

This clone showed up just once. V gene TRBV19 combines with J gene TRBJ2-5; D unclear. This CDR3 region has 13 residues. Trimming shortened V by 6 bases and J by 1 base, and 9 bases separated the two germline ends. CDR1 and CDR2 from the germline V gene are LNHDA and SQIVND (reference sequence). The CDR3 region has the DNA TGTGCCAGTAGGGGCAGACCCCAAGAGACCCAGTACTTC. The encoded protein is CASRGRPQETQYF.